The 7 T cell receptor beta chains given below trace back to one sample, sequenced in a study of blood T cell repertoires in COVID-19. Profiled with immunoSEQ multiplex PCR; TCRdb holds only in-frame clones, not every one. The sample carries some 80,000 clones, 65% to 85% recorded once. Sequences were obtained from peripheral blood. The receptors were sampled from a man aged 55 to 69 with active or convalescent COVID-19.

The sample holds a few counts of this clone. The rearrangement joins TRBV19 to TRBJ2-3; 10 positions agree with TRBD1. V trimming: 3 bases; J trimming: 4 bases; junction bases outside the gene matches: 4. This CDR3 region has 15 residues. Germline CDR1 LNHDA, CDR2 SQIVND (reference sequence). CDR3 amino acids: CASSILGQGADTQYF. CDR3 coding DNA: TGTGCCAGTAGTATCCTAGGACAGGGGGCAGATACGCAGTATTTT.

The chain has TRBV6-2 or TRBV6-3 and TRBJ1-1; D not resolved. CDR1 is MNHEY, CDR2 SVGEGT, per germline. This CDR3 contains 14 residues. The V end was cut by 6 bases, the J end by 10 bases, with 21 bases between. The CDR3 protein is CASSLSGSPATAFF. In DNA, the CDR3 is TGTGCCAGCAGCCTATCCGGGTCACCCGCCACAGCTTTCTTT.

The chain joins TRBV6-2 or TRBV6-3 to TRBJ1-2; D is perhaps TRBD1 (6 bases). V lost 0 bases and J 6 bases, leaving 17 bases between the germline ends. This CDR3 has 16 residues. The germline gives CDR1 MNHEY, CDR2 SVGEGT. Here the CDR3 DNA reads TGTGCCAGCAGTTACTCGGACAGCGGCACAGCGGATGGCTACACCTTC. Its protein is CASSYSDSGTADGYTF.

The chain uses TRBV9 and TRBJ1-5; maybe TRBD1 (5 bases). The CDR3 has 15 residues. V dropped 0 bases and J dropped 10 bases, with 17 bases sitting between them. Germline values: CDR1 SGDLS, CDR2 YYNGEE. CDR3 DNA sequence: TGTGCCAGCAGCGTAGGGTCGGGGGGAACGGGTCCCCAGCATTTT. Amino acid sequence: CASSVGSGGTGPQHF.

This chain joins TRBV4-1 and TRBJ2-1, with 11 nucleotides matching TRBD1. The CDR3 spans 16 residues. V dropped 2 bases and J dropped 5; count of bases not matched to a gene: 5. In germline, CDR1 is MGHRA, CDR2 YSYEKL. The CDR3 loop is CASSQKGQGGHNEQFF. The CDR3 DNA sequence: TGCGCCAGCAGCCAAAAGGGACAGGGGGGCCACAATGAGCAGTTCTTC.

The rearrangement links TRBV6-5 to TRBJ1-2, with no clear D. Germline lookup yields CDR1 MNHEY and CDR2 SVGAGI. Trimming shortened V by 0 bases and J by 2 bases, and 7 bases separated the two germline ends. This CDR3 spans 14 amino acids. CDR3 nucleotides: TGTGCCAGCAGTTACTCGAACAGCAACTATGGCTACACCTTC. It codes for CASSYSNSNYGYTF.

This chain's CDR3 is CASSERRQGDYGYTF. DNA of the CDR3: TGTGCCAGCAGCGAACGAAGACAGGGCGACTATGGCTACACCTTC. The chain combines TRBV2 with TRBJ1-2, with TRBD1 identical over 7 bases. Germline CDR1 and CDR2: SNHLY and FYNNEI. J gave up 3 bases and V 6 bases, and 10 bases lay outside the gene matches. The CDR3 consists of 15 residues. Variable domain in full (rest from reference TRBV2 and TRBJ1-2): EPEVTQTPSHQVTQMGQEVILRCVPISNHLYFYWYRQILGQKVEFLVSFYNNEISEKSEIFDDQFSVERPDGSNFTLKIRSTKLEDSAMYFCASSERRQGDYGYTFGSGTRLTVV.